This is a list of T cell receptor beta chains from one sample in a study of T cells after yellow fever vaccination. One entry per CDR3 protein, called by TCRdb with MiXCR from the 5' RACE reads. The data show 200,000 to 250,000 distinct CDR3 sequences, 6.9% seen once. The material was CD4+ T cells sorted from PBMCs, obtained 15 days after the yellow fever booster vaccination. These receptors came from a man aged 25 to 40 who received the YFV17D yellow fever vaccine. The CDR3 runs from the conserved cysteine through the conserved F or W. The order of the fields is J gene, clone size, V gene, D gene, CDR3 protein, CDR3 DNA. D genes are given only for firm matches. Size is stated for part of the rows, as once, few or many counts, or as a class when the clone is expanded.

>TRBJ2-1|many|TRBV20-1|.
CSARGAYRIVRKQFF
TGCAGTGCTAGAGGGGCGTACCGAATTGTCAGGAAGCAGTTCTTC
>TRBJ2-1|few|TRBV5-6|.
CASSSIDRRDEQFF
TGTGCCAGCAGCTCCATCGACAGGCGGGATGAGCAGTTCTTC
>TRBJ1-4|.|TRBV20-1|.
CCAIPLPRGRGNEKLFF
TGCTGTGCTATTCCCCTTCCCAGGGGCCGGGGGAATGAAAAACTGTTTTTT
>TRBJ1-2|.|TRBV12-3/TRBV12-4|TRBD1
CASSLDLTDRGDYGYTF
TGTGCCAGCAGTTTAGACCTAACTGACAGGGGAGACTATGGCTACACCTTC
>TRBJ2-7|.|TRBV24-1|TRBD2
CATIKRLAGVSQEPYEQYF
TGTGCCACCATCAAGAGGCTAGCGGGAGTAAGCCAGGAACCCTACGAGCAGTACTTC
>TRBJ2-3|.|TRBV15|.
CATSRAGQKDTQYF
TGTGCCACCAGCAGGGCGGGACAAAAAGATACGCAGTATTTT
>TRBJ1-4|.|TRBV20-1|.
CSARNRVTNEKLFF
TGCAGTGCTAGGAACAGGGTAACTAATGAAAAACTGTTTTTT
>TRBJ2-5|.|TRBV5-1|TRBD2
CASSLAFPRGDETQYF
TGCGCCAGCAGCTTGGCCTTTCCTCGGGGGGATGAGACCCAGTACTTC
>TRBJ2-3|.|TRBV5-4|TRBD2
CASSGALGGSTDTQYF
TGTGCCAGCAGCGGGGCCCTGGGAGGGAGCACAGATACGCAGTATTTT
>TRBJ1-5|few|TRBV6-4|.
CASSDVYEVRSNQPQHF
TGTGCCAGCAGTGACGTCTACGAGGTCAGGAGCAATCAGCCCCAGCATTTT
>TRBJ1-6|.|TRBV27|.
CASSLLASPLHF
TGTGCCAGCAGTTTACTTGCTTCACCCCTCCACTTT
>TRBJ2-7|few|TRBV7-2|TRBD1
CASSYSGQGSYEQYF
TGTGCCAGCAGCTACTCGGGACAGGGTTCCTACGAGCAGTACTTC
>TRBJ2-3|.|TRBV7-9|.
CASSSIRDFNTDTQYF
TGTGCCAGCAGCTCCATCCGGGACTTCAACACAGATACGCAGTATTTT
>TRBJ2-1|few|TRBV7-3|.
CASSLMRERGNEQFF
TGTGCCAGCAGCTTAATGAGGGAGAGGGGCAATGAGCAGTTCTTC
>TRBJ1-5|few|TRBV5-1|.
CASSLAENQPQHF
TGCGCCAGCAGCTTGGCGGAAAATCAGCCCCAGCATTTT
>TRBJ1-2|few|TRBV12-3/TRBV12-4|TRBD1
CASSSLGQGNGYTF
TGTGCCAGCAGTTCCCTGGGACAGGGCAATGGCTACACCTTC
>TRBJ2-7|many|TRBV5-1|TRBD2
CASSPGLVSGEQYF
TGCGCCAGCAGCCCAGGACTAGTATCTGGCGAGCAGTACTTC
>TRBJ2-7|many|TRBV7-2|.
CASSLAWGTPYEQYF
TGTGCCAGCAGCTTAGCATGGGGGACCCCCTACGAGCAGTACTTC
>TRBJ1-1|many|TRBV3-1|.
CASSQDTTNGEAFF
TGTGCCAGCAGCCAAGATACCACTAATGGTGAAGCTTTCTTT
>TRBJ2-5|few|TRBV27|.
CASSPRGDRQETQYF
TGTGCCAGCAGCCCGAGGGGCGACAGACAAGAGACCCAGTACTTC
>TRBJ2-5|.|TRBV24-1|.
CATSDGGAETQYF
TGTGCCACCAGTGATGGGGGCGCGGAGACCCAGTACTTC
>TRBJ1-2|few|TRBV7-6|TRBD1
CASSSSTGGDYGYTF
TGTGCCAGCAGCTCATCTACAGGGGGCGACTATGGCTACACCTTC
>TRBJ2-1|.|TRBV4-3|TRBD1
CASSPAPPGQGTYNEQFF
TGCGCCAGCAGCCCCGCCCCCCCGGGACAGGGAACCTACAATGAGCAGTTCTTC
>TRBJ2-7|few|TRBV11-2|.
CASSLAGISYEQYF
TGTGCCAGCAGCTTAGCAGGGATAAGCTACGAGCAGTACTTC
>TRBJ2-3|many|TRBV20-1|.
CSARGPTDTQYF
TGCAGTGCTCGCGGACCCACAGATACGCAGTATTTT
>TRBJ2-7|.|TRBV20-1|.
CSARDQTYEQYF
TGCAGTGCTAGAGATCAAACCTACGAGCAGTACTTC
>TRBJ2-3|many|TRBV10-1|TRBD2
CASSEIAGTDTQYF
TGCGCCAGCAGTGAGATAGCGGGGACAGATACGCAGTATTTT
>TRBJ2-2|.|TRBV11-2|TRBD1
CASRRQGMVPWELFF
TGTGCCAGCAGGAGACAGGGGATGGTCCCCTGGGAGCTGTTTTTT
>TRBJ2-7|many|TRBV5-1|.
CASSPWRGSSYYEQYF
TGCGCCAGCAGCCCCTGGAGGGGTAGCTCCTACTACGAGCAGTACTTC
>TRBJ2-2|.|TRBV5-4|.
CASSLIGSGTGELFF
TGTGCCAGCAGCTTGATTGGGAGTGGGACCGGGGAGCTGTTTTTT
>TRBJ2-7|few|TRBV28|TRBD1
CASSSTGGGRPYEQYF
TGTGCCAGCAGTTCCACAGGGGGAGGACGACCCTACGAGCAGTACTTC
>TRBJ2-3|.|TRBV7-2|.
CASSWGTETRYF
TGTGCCAGCAGTTGGGGGACTGAGACGCGGTATTTT
>TRBJ2-1|.|TRBV11-2|TRBD2
CASRFSGSSHEQFF
TGTGCCAGCAGGTTTAGCGGGAGCAGCCATGAGCAGTTCTTC
>TRBJ1-2|few|TRBV12-3/TRBV12-4|.
CASSPDRMYGYTF
TGTGCCAGCAGTCCCGACAGGATGTACGGCTACACCTTC
>TRBJ1-3|many|TRBV7-2|.
CASSLAPGSGNTIYF
TGTGCCAGCAGCTTAGCACCGGGCTCTGGAAACACCATATATTTT
>TRBJ2-1|.|TRBV7-9|.
CASSYRDNNEQFF
TGTGCCAGCAGCTACCGGGACAACAATGAGCAGTTCTTC
>TRBJ2-3|many|TRBV11-3|TRBD2
CASSISGDTDTQYF
TGTGCCAGCAGCATAAGCGGGGACACAGATACGCAGTATTTT
>TRBJ2-6|.|TRBV29-1|.
CSVGRSSGANVLTF
TGCAGCGTAGGACGGAGCTCTGGGGCCAACGTCCTGACTTTC
>TRBJ1-6|few|TRBV27|.
CASSFPPTTGSGNSPLHF
TGTGCCAGCAGTTTTCCACCGACTACAGGGTCCGGGAATTCACCCCTCCACTTT
>TRBJ1-4|many|TRBV28|.
CASSFDQSPPNEKLFF
TGTGCCAGCAGTTTTGATCAGTCGCCCCCTAATGAAAAACTGTTTTTT
>TRBJ2-3|many|TRBV7-2|.
CASSFSAKSTDTQYF
TGTGCCAGCAGCTTTTCAGCTAAGAGCACAGATACGCAGTATTTT